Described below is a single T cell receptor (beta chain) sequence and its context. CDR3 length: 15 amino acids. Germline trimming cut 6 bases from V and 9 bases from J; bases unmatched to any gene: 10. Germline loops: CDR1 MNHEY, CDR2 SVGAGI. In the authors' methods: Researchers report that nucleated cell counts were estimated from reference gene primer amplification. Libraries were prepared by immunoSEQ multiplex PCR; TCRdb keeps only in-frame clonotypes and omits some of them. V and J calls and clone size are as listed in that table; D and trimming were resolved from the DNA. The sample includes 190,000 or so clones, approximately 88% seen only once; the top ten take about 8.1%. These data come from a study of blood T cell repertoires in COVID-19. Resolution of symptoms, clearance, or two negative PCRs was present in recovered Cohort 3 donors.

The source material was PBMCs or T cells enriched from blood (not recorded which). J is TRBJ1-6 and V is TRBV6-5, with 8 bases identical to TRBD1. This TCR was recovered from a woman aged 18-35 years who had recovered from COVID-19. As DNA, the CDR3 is TGTGCCAGCAGGCTTACCGACAGGGGAGGTTCACCCCTCCACTTT. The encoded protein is CASRLTDRGGSPLHF.